This TCR beta chain was captured by sequencing in a study of vaccination effects on CD4 cells after COVID-19. Study in general: The cohort was immunized with two doses of either the BNT162b2 or mRNA-1273 vaccine. Study outcomes and limitations: Clonal contraction was marked in infection- and vaccine-induced clones late after vaccination. Healthy vaccinees showed cross-reactivity with common cold coronaviruses in only 1 of 255 vaccine-induced clones.

Under the ViraFEST assay, PBMC were stimulated with viral peptide pools so that antigen-specific CD4+ T cells expanded. Sequencing was performed afterwards. Investigators separated out CD4+ T cells once approximately 10 days of culture had passed. Vaccinated participants had no history of SARS-CoV-2 infection and tested negative for nucleocapsid antibodies. Each culture had half its medium swapped for IL-2 medium on days 3 and 7. TCRdb's table, derived via immunoSEQ multiplex PCR, lists solely in-frame clones and lacks some. The sample records tens of thousands of clones, around 76% being singletons. CDR1 and CDR2 (germline): LNHDA, SQIVND (reference sequence). V was pared by 6 bases and J by 4 bases, with 4 bases of the junction left unmatched. The CDR3 has 13 amino acids. To note about this clone: Its antigen remains unknown.

V is TRBV19 and J is TRBJ2-7, with 9 positions matching TRBD1. The receptor was derived from a human donor who received a COVID-19 vaccine. Material: CD4+ T cells from PBMCs cultured with HCoV-NL63 spike peptides, obtained before COVID-19 vaccination. Here the CDR3 reads CASSTGGAYEQYF. Written as DNA, the CDR3 is TGTGCCAGTAGCACAGGGGGCGCTTACGAGCAGTACTTC.